Sequencing of this T cell receptor (beta chain) was carried out in a study of a mutant IDH1 vaccine in newly diagnosed glioma. Study context: Former treatment meant radiotherapy, temozolomide, or both; the majority had gotten both. The V12 visit happened in week 35, and the V13 visit happened in week 47.

With respect to this clone: Its antigen is unknown.

Time point of the sample: week 47, end of study. The investigators gave 300 ug of mutant IDH1 20-mer peptide in each vaccine dose, together with topical imiquimod. TCRdb's table, derived via immunoSEQ multiplex PCR, lists solely in-frame clones and lacks some. The sample has approximately 34,000 clones, roughly 90% seen once; the top ten hold under 2.5%. V dropped 3 bases and J dropped 5 bases, with 8 bases sitting between them. Germline V gives CDR1 SGDLS, CDR2 YYNGEE. The CDR3 length is 12 residues. The V call is TRBV9, the J call TRBJ1-1, with D uncertain. The TCR comes from a man aged 40-50 years with glioma. The sample in question was PBMCs, obtained from a glioma patient whose treatment included an IDH1 peptide vaccine. The DNA for the CDR3 is TGTGCCAGCAGCGCGGAGGATACTGAAGCTTTCTTT. This translates into CASSAEDTEAFF.